Below are 15 T cell receptor beta chains sequenced from a single sample in a study of blood T cell repertoires in COVID-19. Assay used: immunoSEQ multiplex PCR; TCRdb lists only in-frame clones, some missing. Of 80,000 to 95,000 clones listed, roughly 83% were seen once; the top ten hold approximately 34%. Sequencing used peripheral blood. The receptors were sampled from a woman of 80 years or more with active or convalescent COVID-19.

This clone was seen a few times. V usage is TRBV13 and J usage is TRBJ1-1, with 7 bases lining up with TRBD1. Germline lookup yields CDR1 PRHDT and CDR2 FYEKMQ (reference sequence). The CDR3 sequence is 14 residues long. With 1 base clipped from V and 4 bases from J, the junction kept 3 bases outside the gene matches. This chain's CDR3 is CASSLDRGITEAFF. The CDR3 nucleotides are TGTGCCAGCAGCTTAGACAGGGGAATCACTGAAGCTTTCTTT.

The chain combines TRBV7-8 with TRBJ2-5; 7 bases are shared with TRBD1. This CDR3 spans 14 amino acids. The ends lost 5 bases at V and 5 bases at J; junction bases unmatched: 8. Per germline, CDR1 SGHVS and CDR2 FQNEAQ. The CDR3 is CASSLPGGSETQYF. CDR3 in DNA: TGTGCCAGCAGCCTACCAGGGGGTAGCGAGACCCAGTACTTC.

This clone was found a few times. The chain employs TRBV19 and TRBJ2-1; the match to TRBD2 covers 10 bases. This CDR3 is 15 amino acids long. Germline loops: CDR1 LNHDA, CDR2 SQIVND (reference sequence). V shed 10 bases and J 2 bases; nucleotides not matched to a gene: 8. The CDR3 is CATRQREGTYNEQFF. CDR3 nucleotide sequence: TGTGCCACCAGGCAGCGGGAGGGCACCTACAATGAGCAGTTCTTC. The full variable domain, in which reference TRBV19 and TRBJ2-1 provide the parts outside the CDR3, is DGGITQSPKYLFRKEGQNVTLSCEQNLNHDAMYWYRQDPGQGLRLIYYSQIVNDFQKGDIAEGYSVSREKKESFPLTVTSAQKNPTAFYLCATRQREGTYNEQFFGPGTRLTVL.

The sample holds one count of this clone. V gene TRBV6-6 combines with J gene TRBJ2-5; possibly TRBD2 for D (5 bases). This CDR3 has 13 amino acids. The germline gives CDR1 MNHNY, CDR2 SVGAGI (reference sequence). Trimming took off 7 bases at V and 5 bases at J, with 14 bases between the two ends. DNA of the CDR3: TGTGCCAGCACCCATAGCGTCCGGGAGACCCAGTACTTC. As protein: CASTHSVRETQYF.

The genes are TRBV7-2 and TRBJ2-7; TRBD1 matches at 7 bases. Unmatched junction bases numbered 10, after V lost 5 bases and J lost 6 bases. CDR1 SGHTA and CDR2 FQGNSA come from the germline V gene. The CDR3 sequence is 14 residues long. The CDR3: CASSQDRDIGEQYF. The CDR3 coding sequence is TGTGCCAGCAGCCAAGACAGGGATATAGGCGAGCAGTACTTC.

Only one count was recorded for this clone. This chain uses TRBV20-1 with TRBJ1-4; D is perhaps TRBD1 (6 bases). CDR1 and CDR2 (germline): DFQATT, SNEGSKA (reference sequence). The CDR3 consists of 13 residues. The V end lost 3 bases, the J end lost 7 bases, and 12 bases lay between the germline ends. Here the CDR3 DNA reads TGCAGTGCTAGTCAGGGGCTGGGTGAAAAACTGTTTTTT. It specifies CSASQGLGEKLFF.

This clone was counted a single time. V is TRBV7-2 and J is TRBJ2-3; TRBD2 might be the D (6 bases). The CDR3 is 14 amino acids. Germline lookup yields CDR1 SGHTA and CDR2 FQGNSA. The germline V and J ends were trimmed by 5 bases and 1 base, with 10 bases remaining between them. The CDR3 is CASSRGLRTDTQYF. DNA for the CDR3: TGTGCCAGCAGCCGGGGACTCCGCACAGATACGCAGTATTTT.

The rearrangement links TRBV19 to TRBJ2-7; tentative D call: TRBD1 (6 bases). V was pared by 2 bases and J by 2 bases, with 10 bases between. Germline CDR1 is LNHDA and CDR2 is SQIVND (reference sequence). The CDR3 sequence is 14 residues long. In nucleotides, the CDR3 is TGTGCCAGTAGTATAACAGGGATCACCTACGAGCAGTACTTC. It encodes CASSITGITYEQYF.

The chain employs TRBV11-3 and TRBJ2-3; D may be TRBD1 (5 bases). The length of the CDR3 is 16 residues. Germline values: CDR1 SGHNT, CDR2 YENEEA. With 5 bases removed from V and 5 bases from J, the gap between germline ends came to 20 bases. The CDR3 DNA follows: TGTGCCAGCAGCCCAGGCCGTTGGGGCCAGGGAGATACGCAGTATTTT. Translation: CASSPGRWGQGDTQYF.

The rearrangement uses TRBV13 and TRBJ1-2, with a tentative D call TRBD1 (6 bases). CDR1 is PRHDT, CDR2 FYEKMQ, per germline (reference sequence). V was trimmed by 1 base and J by 8 bases, leaving 17 bases between them. The CDR3 runs to 15 residues. CDR3 residues: CASSLDAGAAGGYTF. DNA for the CDR3: TGTGCCAGCAGCTTAGATGCGGGGGCGGCGGGCGGCTACACCTTC.

The chain has TRBV18 and TRBJ1-1, with 8 positions matching TRBD1. The CDR3 spans 13 residues. V lost 5 bases, J lost 5 bases, and 4 bases stayed unmatched. CDR1 and CDR2 from the germline V gene are KGHSH and LQKENI. In DNA form, the CDR3 reads TGTGCCAGCTCAAGGACAGGGAGGACTGAAGCTTTCTTT. This gives the protein CASSRTGRTEAFF.

The chain is built from TRBV3-1 (or the pseudogene TRBV3-2) and TRBJ2-5, with TRBD1 matching over 8 bases. The V gene end was trimmed by 2 bases and the J gene end by 6 bases; junction bases not matched to a gene: 8. The germline gives CDR1 LGHDT, CDR2 YNNKEL (reference sequence). This CDR3 has 15 residues. This CDR3 is CASSQQDRVAKTQYF. The CDR3 DNA reads TGTGCCAGCAGCCAACAGGACAGGGTGGCGAAGACCCAGTACTTC.

The chain couples TRBV2 to TRBJ1-2; 7 bases match TRBD1. The CDR3 is 12 amino acids. Germline loops: CDR1 SNHLY, CDR2 FYNNEI. Germline trimming cut 4 bases from V and 8 bases from J; bases unmatched to any gene: 4. DNA of the CDR3: TGTGCCAGCAGTGTAGGGGGCGAAGGCTACACCTTC. This sequence encodes CASSVGGEGYTF.

The rearrangement joins TRBV2 to TRBJ1-2; TRBD1 might be the D (6 bases). Germline values: CDR1 SNHLY, CDR2 FYNNEI. The germline V and J ends were trimmed by 7 bases and 3 bases, with 15 bases remaining between them. This CDR3 has 14 residues. This CDR3 is CASKLQGSDYGYTF. CDR3 DNA sequence: TGTGCCAGCAAATTACAGGGATCCGACTATGGCTACACCTTC.

This chain joins TRBV7-9 and TRBJ2-7; possible D gene TRBD2, 5 bases. The V end was cut by 4 bases, the J end by 2 bases, with 15 bases between. The CDR3 sequence is 15 residues long. Germline V gene sequence: CDR1 SEHNR, CDR2 FQNEAQ (reference sequence). This chain's CDR3 is CASSSTEGRAYEQYF. CDR3 DNA sequence: TGTGCCAGCAGCTCGACCGAGGGAAGAGCCTACGAGCAGTACTTC.